The rows below give T cell receptor beta chains drawn from one sample of a study of T-cell reconstitution after alpha-beta-depleted transplantation in children. MiXCR was run by TCRdb on the PCR reads, yielding one entry per CDR3 protein. The table lists 700,000 to 850,000 distinct CDR3 sequences, 16% of them singletons. The sequencing here drew on PBMCs, mostly from graft donor cells, taken 360 days after TCRalphabeta/CD19-depleted stem cell transplant. Receptors originate from a male patient between 5 and 17 years old who had a stem cell transplant for acute lymphoblastic leukemia, so the T cells may come from the graft donor. Each CDR3 is given with its conserved first and last residue. D genes are given only for firm matches. The size of a clone is reported for some rows only, either as once, few or many, or as a class for expanded clones.

>16|TRBD1|-|TRBJ2-3|TRBV20-1
TGCAGTGCTTTTCGATGGGACAGGGAGTGGACAGATACGCAGTATTTT
CSAFRWDREWTDTQYF
>15|-|few|TRBJ2-5|TRBV15
TGTGCCACCAGCAGAGGGGTGTTGAACGTCAAGACCCAGTACTTC
CATSRGVLNVKTQYF
>16|-|-|TRBJ2-3|TRBV24-1
TGTGCCACCAGTGATTTCAAGATACCCTTCACAGATACGCAGTATTTT
CATSDFKIPFTDTQYF
>16|-|many|TRBJ2-3|TRBV4-1
TGCGCCAGCAGCCAAGGCAGGATGGGTGTCACAGATACGCAGTATTTT
CASSQGRMGVTDTQYF
>13|-|once|TRBJ1-2|TRBV19
TGTGCCAGTAGTATGGCGACATACTATGGCTACACCTTC
CASSMATYYGYTF
>16|-|-|TRBJ2-3|TRBV6-5
TGTGCCAGCAGTTACTCGAGACGTAGCGGCACAGATACGCAGTATTTT
CASSYSRRSGTDTQYF
>14|-|-|TRBJ1-2|TRBV12-3/TRBV12-4
TGTGCCAGCAGTTTTTCGGCTCCCTCTCTAGGCTACACCTTC
CASSFSAPSLGYTF
>15|-|few|TRBJ2-2|TRBV7-9
TGTGCCAGCAGCTCTCGAAGGGTGAACACCGGGGAGCTGTTTTTT
CASSSRRVNTGELFF
>13|-|-|TRBJ1-2|TRBV10-3
TGTGCCATCAGCGGACAGCAGCAGTATGGCTACACCTTC
CAISGQQQYGYTF
>13|-|-|TRBJ2-7|TRBV20-1
TGCAGTGTCCCTAGACTAGTGGGCCACGAGCAGTACTTC
CSVPRLVGHEQYF
>15|-|-|TRBJ1-1|TRBV5-1
TGCGCCAGCAGCTTGTGGCCAGGCGAGAACACTGAAGCTTTCTTT
CASSLWPGENTEAFF
>16|TRBD2|few|TRBJ2-1|TRBV20-1
TGCAGTGCTAGAGCCAGGACTAGCGGGACCTACAATGAGCAGTTCTTC
CSARARTSGTYNEQFF
>13|TRBD1|few|TRBJ2-4|TRBV5-1
TGCGCCAGCAGCCCAGACAGGGGGGACATTCAGTACTTC
CASSPDRGDIQYF
>12|-|-|TRBJ2-1|TRBV15
TGTGCCACCGGCTACTACGGAAATGAGCAGTTCTTC
CATGYYGNEQFF
>16|-|few|TRBJ2-3|TRBV12-5
TGTGCTAGTGGTTCCCAGGGGGGGCACGTAACAGATACGCAGTATTTT
CASGSQGGHVTDTQYF
>14|-|-|TRBJ1-4|TRBV5-1
TGCGCCAGCAGCATGGACGGACGTAATGAAAAACTGTTTTTT
CASSMDGRNEKLFF
>19|TRBD2|-|TRBJ2-1|TRBV3-1
TGTGCCAGCAGCCAAGATCAGGCTAGCGGGTGGGTTAAGGGAAATGAGCAGTTCTTC
CASSQDQASGWVKGNEQFF
>14|TRBD1|few|TRBJ2-7|TRBV27
TGTGCCAGCAGTTGGGGACAGGGACCGACAGAGCAGTACTTC
CASSWGQGPTEQYF
>17|-|-|TRBJ2-7|TRBV4-1
TGCGCCAGCAGCCATTGGGGGTGGGATGGGATATCCTACGAGCAGTACTTC
CASSHWGWDGISYEQYF
>14|TRBD1|-|TRBJ1-2|TRBV2
TGTGCCAGCAGTGAAACGGGACAGGGATTGGGCTACACCTTC
CASSETGQGLGYTF
>14|TRBD1|-|TRBJ2-7|TRBV5-1
TGCGCCAGCAGCCCCCAGACAGGGTATGACGAGCAGTACTTC
CASSPQTGYDEQYF
>15|TRBD1|-|TRBJ2-7|TRBV7-9
TGTGCCAGCAGCCTTGACAGGGAATCTTTCTACGAGCAGTACTTC
CASSLDRESFYEQYF
>13|-|-|TRBJ2-5|TRBV20-1
TGCAGTGCTAGAGGGCCGGGTCAAGAGACCCAGTACTTC
CSARGPGQETQYF
>14|-|-|TRBJ2-3|TRBV20-1
TGCAGGTGCTCCCGCTCTAGGGGCACAGATACGCAGTATTTT
CRCSRSRGTDTQYF
>11|-|-|TRBJ2-4|TRBV20-1
TGCAGTGGGGGGACATGGGGCATTCAGTACTTC
CSGGTWGIQYF
>19|TRBD2|few|TRBJ2-1|TRBV27
TGTGCCAGCAGTTTACGTGGGCCCCTCTCTAGCGGAGCCTACAATGAGCAGTTCTTC
CASSLRGPLSSGAYNEQFF
>14|TRBD1|many|TRBJ2-7|TRBV20-1
TGCAGTGCCCCTCCGGGACAGGGGACCTACGAGCAGTACTTC
CSAPPGQGTYEQYF
>14|-|many|TRBJ1-2|TRBV12-3/TRBV12-4
TGTGCCAGCAGTCCAGGGCTTGGGTCCTATGGCTACACCTTC
CASSPGLGSYGYTF
>14|TRBD2|few|TRBJ2-1|TRBV7-9
TGTGCCAGCAGGGGGACTACAGCCGTCAATGAGCAGTTCTTC
CASRGTTAVNEQFF
>15|-|many|TRBJ2-7|TRBV5-1
TGCGCCAGCAGCTTGGTTAGCGGAGGGCCCTACGAGCAGTACTTC
CASSLVSGGPYEQYF
>14|-|-|TRBJ2-7|TRBV18
TGTGCCAGCTCTAGGGAAGGGCACACATACGAGCAGTACTTC
CASSREGHTYEQYF
>15|TRBD2|many|TRBJ2-1|TRBV4-1
TGCGCCAGCAGCCTCCTCGGACTAGCAATAAATGAGCAGTTCTTC
CASSLLGLAINEQFF